This paragraph reports one T cell receptor (beta chain). This sample was taken from a study of T cell responses to AZD1222 COVID-19 vaccine. The data were produced by immunoSEQ multiplex PCR, yet TCRdb's version contains in-frame clones alone and is incomplete. This table has 200,000 to 300,000 clones, 85% to 95% appearing once. The CDR3 runs to 13 residues. Germline CDR1 is SGHRS and CDR2 is YFSETQ. The V gene end was trimmed by 5 bases and the J gene end by 7 bases; junction bases not matched to a gene: 6. Sequenced material: peripheral blood, taken on day 0 of AZD1222 vaccination. The chain employs TRBV5-1 and TRBJ1-1, with 9 positions matching TRBD1. The receptor was derived from an adult in good health. The CDR3 region has the DNA TGCGCCAGCAGTCCAGGGGGACAGGGTGAAGCTTTCTTT. Residues: CASSPGGQGEAFF.